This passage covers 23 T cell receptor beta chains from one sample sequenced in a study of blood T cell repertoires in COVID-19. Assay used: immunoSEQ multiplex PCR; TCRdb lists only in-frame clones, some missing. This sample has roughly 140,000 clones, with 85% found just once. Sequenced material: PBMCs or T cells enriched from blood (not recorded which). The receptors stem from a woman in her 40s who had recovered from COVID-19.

In DNA, the CDR3 is TGTGCCAGTAGTATATACGGGACAGGGAGGAATCAGCCCCAGCATTTT. It codes for CASSIYGTGRNQPQHF. The V and J genes are TRBV19 and TRBJ1-5; 9 bases fit TRBD1. The V segment lost 2 bases and the J segment 4 bases; nucleotides outside the gene matches: 6. There are 16 residues in the CDR3. Germline V lookup: CDR1 LNHDA, CDR2 SQIVND (reference sequence).

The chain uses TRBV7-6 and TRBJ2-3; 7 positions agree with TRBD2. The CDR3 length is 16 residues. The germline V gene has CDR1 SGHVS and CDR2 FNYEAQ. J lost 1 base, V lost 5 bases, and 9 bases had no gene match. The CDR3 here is CASSPRQGGGTDTQYF. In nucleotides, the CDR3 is TGTGCCAGCAGCCCCAGGCAGGGAGGGGGCACAGATACGCAGTATTTT.

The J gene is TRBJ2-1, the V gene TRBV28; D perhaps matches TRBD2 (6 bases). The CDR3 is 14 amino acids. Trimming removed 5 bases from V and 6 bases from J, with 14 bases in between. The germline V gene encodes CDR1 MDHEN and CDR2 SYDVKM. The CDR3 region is CASSTLGGSNEQFF. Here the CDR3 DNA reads TGTGCCAGCAGTACCCTAGGAGGGAGCAATGAGCAGTTCTTC.

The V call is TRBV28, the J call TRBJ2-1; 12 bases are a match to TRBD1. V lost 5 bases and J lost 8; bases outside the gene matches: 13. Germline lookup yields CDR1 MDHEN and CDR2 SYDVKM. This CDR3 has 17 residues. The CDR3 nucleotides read TGTGCCAGCAGTCGCTCCGTGGGACAGGGGGCTATCGATGAGCAGTTCTTC. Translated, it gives CASSRSVGQGAIDEQFF.

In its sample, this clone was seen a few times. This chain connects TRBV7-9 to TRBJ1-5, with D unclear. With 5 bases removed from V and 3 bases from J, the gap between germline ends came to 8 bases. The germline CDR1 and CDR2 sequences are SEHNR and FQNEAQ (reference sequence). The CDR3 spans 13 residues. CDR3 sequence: CASSASPNQPQHF. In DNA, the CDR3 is TGTGCCAGCAGCGCTAGCCCCAATCAGCCCCAGCATTTT.

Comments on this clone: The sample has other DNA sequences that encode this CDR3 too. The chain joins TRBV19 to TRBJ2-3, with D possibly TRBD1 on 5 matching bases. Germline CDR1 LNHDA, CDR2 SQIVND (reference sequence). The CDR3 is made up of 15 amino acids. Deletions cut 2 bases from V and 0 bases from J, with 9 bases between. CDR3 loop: CASSIQGESTDTQYF. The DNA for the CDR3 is TGTGCCAGTAGTATACAGGGTGAAAGCACAGATACGCAGTATTTT.

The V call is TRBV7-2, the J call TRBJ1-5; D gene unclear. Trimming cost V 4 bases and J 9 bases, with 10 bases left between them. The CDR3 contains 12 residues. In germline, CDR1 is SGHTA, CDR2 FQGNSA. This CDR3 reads CASSSPPGPQHF. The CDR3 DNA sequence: TGTGCCAGCAGCTCGCCCCCGGGGCCCCAGCATTTT. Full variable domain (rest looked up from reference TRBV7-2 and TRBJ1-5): GAGVSQSPSNKVTEKGKDVELRCDPISGHTALYWYRQSLGQGLEFLIYFQGNSAPDKSGLPSDRFSAERTGGSVSTLTIQRTQQEDSAVYLCASSSPPGPQHFGDGTRLSIL.

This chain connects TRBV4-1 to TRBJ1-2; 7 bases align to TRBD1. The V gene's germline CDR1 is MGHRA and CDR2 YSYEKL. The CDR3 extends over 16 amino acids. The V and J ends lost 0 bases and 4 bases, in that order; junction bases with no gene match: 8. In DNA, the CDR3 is TGCGCCAGCAGCCAAGACGAAGGGACAGCGACCTATGGCTACACCTTC. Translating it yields CASSQDEGTATYGYTF.

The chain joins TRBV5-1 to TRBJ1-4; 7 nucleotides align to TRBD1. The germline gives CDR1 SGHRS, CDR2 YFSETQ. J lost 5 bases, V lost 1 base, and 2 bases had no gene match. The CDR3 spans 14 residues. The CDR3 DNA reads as TGCGCCAGCAGCTTGACAGGGGCGAATGAAAAACTGTTTTTT. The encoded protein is CASSLTGANEKLFF.

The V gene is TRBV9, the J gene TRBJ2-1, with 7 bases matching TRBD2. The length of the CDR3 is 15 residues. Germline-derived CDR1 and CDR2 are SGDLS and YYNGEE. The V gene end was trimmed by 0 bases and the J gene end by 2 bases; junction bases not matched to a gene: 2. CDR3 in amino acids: CASSVGAGAYNEQFF. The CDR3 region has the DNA TGTGCCAGCAGCGTAGGGGCGGGAGCCTACAATGAGCAGTTCTTC.

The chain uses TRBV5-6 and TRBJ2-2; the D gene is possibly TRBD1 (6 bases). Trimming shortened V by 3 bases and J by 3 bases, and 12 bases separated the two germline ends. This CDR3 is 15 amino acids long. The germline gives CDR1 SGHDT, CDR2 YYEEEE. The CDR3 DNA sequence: TGTGCCAGCAGCTGGGACACATCATACACCGGGGAGCTGTTTTTT. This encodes CASSWDTSYTGELFF.

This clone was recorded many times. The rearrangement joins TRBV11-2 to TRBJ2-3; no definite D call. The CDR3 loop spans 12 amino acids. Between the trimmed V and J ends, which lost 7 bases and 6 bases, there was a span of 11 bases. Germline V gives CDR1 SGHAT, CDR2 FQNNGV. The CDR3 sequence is CASTNSVDTQYF. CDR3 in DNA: TGTGCCAGCACCAACTCGGTGGATACGCAGTATTTT.

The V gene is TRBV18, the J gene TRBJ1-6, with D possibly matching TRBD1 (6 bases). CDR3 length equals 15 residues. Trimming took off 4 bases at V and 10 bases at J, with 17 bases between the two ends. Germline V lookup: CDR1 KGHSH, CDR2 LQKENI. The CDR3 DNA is TGTGCCAGCTCACAAACAACAGGGCTGGGATCACCCCTCCACTTT. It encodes CASSQTTGLGSPLHF.

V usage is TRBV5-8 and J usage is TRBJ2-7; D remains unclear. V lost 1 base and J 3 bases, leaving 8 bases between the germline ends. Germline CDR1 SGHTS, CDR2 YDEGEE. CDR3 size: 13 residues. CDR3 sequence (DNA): TGTGCCAGCAGCTTGACGGTGAACTACGAGCAGTACTTC. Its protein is CASSLTVNYEQYF.

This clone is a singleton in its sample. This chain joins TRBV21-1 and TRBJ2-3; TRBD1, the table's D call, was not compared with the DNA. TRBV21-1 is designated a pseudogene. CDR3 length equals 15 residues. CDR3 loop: CASSKEGRFTDTQYF. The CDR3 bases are TGTGCCAGCAGCAAAGAAGGCAGGTTCACAGATACGCAGTATTTT.

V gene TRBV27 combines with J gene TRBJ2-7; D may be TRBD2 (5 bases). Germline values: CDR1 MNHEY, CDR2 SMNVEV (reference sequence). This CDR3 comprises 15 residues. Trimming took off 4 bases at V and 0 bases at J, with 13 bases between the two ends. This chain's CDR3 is CASSSRTASSYEQYF. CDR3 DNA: TGTGCCAGCAGTTCACGGACTGCATCCTCCTACGAGCAGTACTTC.

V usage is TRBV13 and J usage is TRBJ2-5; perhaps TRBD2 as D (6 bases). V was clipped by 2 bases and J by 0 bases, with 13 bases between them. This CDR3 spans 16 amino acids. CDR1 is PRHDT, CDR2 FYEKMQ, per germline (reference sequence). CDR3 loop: CASSLNGGGHQETQYF. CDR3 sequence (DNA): TGTGCCAGCAGCTTAAACGGGGGTGGGCACCAAGAGACCCAGTACTTC.

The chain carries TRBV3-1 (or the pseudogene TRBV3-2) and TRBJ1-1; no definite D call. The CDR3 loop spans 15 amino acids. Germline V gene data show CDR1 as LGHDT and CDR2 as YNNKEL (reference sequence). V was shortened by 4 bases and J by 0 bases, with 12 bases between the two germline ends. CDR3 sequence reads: CASSPDTIMNTEAFF. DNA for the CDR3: TGTGCCAGCAGCCCCGACACGATCATGAACACTGAAGCTTTCTTT.

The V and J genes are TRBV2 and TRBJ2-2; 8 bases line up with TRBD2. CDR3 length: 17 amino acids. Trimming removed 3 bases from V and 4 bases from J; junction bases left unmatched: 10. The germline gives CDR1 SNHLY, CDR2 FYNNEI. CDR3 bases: TGTGCCAGCAGTGAGGACGGGGCGGGAGGTCTCACCGGGGAGCTGTTTTTT. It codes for CASSEDGAGGLTGELFF.

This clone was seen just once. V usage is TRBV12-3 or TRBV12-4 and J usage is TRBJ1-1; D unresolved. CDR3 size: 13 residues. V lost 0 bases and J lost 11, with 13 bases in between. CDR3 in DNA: TGTGCCAGCAGTTTAGCGCCCACCGGCGGGGCTTTCTTT. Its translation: CASSLAPTGGAFF.

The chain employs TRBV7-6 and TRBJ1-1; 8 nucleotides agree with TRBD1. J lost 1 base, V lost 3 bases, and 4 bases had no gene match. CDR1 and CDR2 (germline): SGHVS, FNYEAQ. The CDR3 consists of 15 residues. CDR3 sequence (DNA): TGTGCCAGCAGCTTGAGTGGACAGGGGAACACTGAAGCTTTCTTT. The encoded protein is CASSLSGQGNTEAFF.

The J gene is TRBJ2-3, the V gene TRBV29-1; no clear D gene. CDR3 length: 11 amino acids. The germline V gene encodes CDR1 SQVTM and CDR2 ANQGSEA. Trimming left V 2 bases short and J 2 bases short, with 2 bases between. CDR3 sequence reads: CSVELTDTQYF. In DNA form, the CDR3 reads TGCAGCGTTGAACTCACAGATACGCAGTATTTT.

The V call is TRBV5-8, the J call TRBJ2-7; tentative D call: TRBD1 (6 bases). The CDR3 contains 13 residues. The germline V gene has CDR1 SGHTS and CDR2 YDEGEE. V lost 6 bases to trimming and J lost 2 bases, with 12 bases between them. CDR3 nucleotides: TGTGCCAGCATAGGGGGTATGACCTACGAGCAGTACTTC. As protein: CASIGGMTYEQYF.